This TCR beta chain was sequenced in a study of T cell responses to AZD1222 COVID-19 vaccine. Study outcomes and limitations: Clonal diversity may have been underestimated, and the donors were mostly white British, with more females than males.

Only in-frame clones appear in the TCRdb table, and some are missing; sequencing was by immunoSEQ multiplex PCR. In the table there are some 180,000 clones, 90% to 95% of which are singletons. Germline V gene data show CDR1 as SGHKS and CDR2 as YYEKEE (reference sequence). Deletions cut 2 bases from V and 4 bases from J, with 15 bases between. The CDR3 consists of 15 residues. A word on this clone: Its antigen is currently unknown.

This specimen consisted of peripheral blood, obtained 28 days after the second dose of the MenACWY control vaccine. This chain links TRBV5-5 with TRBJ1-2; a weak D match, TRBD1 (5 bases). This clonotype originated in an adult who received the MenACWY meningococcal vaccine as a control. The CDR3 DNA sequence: TGTGCCAGCAGCTTATCAGCCCAGGGCGCCTATGGCTACACCTTC. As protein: CASSLSAQGAYGYTF.